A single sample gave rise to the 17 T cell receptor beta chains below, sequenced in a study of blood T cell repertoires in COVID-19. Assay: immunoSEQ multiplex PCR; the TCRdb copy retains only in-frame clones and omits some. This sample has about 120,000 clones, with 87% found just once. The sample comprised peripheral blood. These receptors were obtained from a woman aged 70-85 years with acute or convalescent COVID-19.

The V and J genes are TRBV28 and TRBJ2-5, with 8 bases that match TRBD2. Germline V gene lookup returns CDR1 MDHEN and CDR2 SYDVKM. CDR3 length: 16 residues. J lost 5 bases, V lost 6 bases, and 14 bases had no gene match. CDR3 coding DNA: TGTGCCAGCAGACCTCGGAGGCTAGCGGGCGCGGAGACCCAGTACTTC. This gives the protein CASRPRRLAGAETQYF. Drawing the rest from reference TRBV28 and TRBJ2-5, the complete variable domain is DVKVTQSSRYLVKRTGEKVFLECVQDMDHENMFWYRQDPGLGLRLIYFSYDVKMKEKGDIPEGYSVSREKKERFSLILESASTNQTSMYLCASRPRRLAGAETQYFGPGTRLLVL.

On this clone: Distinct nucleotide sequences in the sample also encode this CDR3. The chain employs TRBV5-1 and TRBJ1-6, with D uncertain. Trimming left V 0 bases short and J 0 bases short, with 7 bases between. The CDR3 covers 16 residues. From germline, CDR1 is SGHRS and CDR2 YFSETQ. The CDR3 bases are TGCGCCAGCAGCTTGGCCGGTAGCTCCTATAATTCACCCCTCCACTTT. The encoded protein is CASSLAGSSYNSPLHF.

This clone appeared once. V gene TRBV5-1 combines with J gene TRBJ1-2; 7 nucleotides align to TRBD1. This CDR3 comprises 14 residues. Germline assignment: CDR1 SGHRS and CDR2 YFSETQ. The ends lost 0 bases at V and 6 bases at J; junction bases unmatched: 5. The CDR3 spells CASSLGGTDNGYTF. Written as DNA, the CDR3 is TGCGCCAGCAGCTTGGGCGGGACAGACAATGGCTACACCTTC.

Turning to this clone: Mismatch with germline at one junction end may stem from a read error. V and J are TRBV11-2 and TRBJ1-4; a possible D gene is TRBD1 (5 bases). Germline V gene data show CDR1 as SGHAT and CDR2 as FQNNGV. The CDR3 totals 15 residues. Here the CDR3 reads CANSGQGATNEKLFF. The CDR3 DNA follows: TGTGCCAACAGCGGTCAGGGCGCAACTAATGAAAAACTGTTTTTT.

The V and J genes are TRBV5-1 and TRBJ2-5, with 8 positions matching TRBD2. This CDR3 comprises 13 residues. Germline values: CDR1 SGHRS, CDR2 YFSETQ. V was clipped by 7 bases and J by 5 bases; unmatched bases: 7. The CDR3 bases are TGCGCCAGCCCCGGCGGGGGGCGTGAGACCCAGTACTTC. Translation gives CASPGGGRETQYF. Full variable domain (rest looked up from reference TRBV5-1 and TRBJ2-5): KAGVTQTPRYLIKTRGQQVTLSCSPISGHRSVSWYQQTPGQGLQFLFEYFSETQRNKGNFPGRFSGRQFSNSRSEMNVSTLELGDSALYLCASPGGGRETQYFGPGTRLLVL.

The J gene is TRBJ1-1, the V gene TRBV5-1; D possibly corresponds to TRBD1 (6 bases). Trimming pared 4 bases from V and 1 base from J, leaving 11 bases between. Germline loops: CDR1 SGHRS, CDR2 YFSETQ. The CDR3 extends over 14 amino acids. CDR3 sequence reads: CASSARTANTEAFF. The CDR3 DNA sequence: TGCGCCAGCAGCGCCAGGACAGCGAACACTGAAGCTTTCTTT.

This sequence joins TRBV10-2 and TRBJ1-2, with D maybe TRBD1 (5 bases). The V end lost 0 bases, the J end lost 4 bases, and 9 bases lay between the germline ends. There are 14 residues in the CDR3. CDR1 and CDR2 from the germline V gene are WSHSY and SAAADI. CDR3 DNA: TGCGCCAGCAGTGAGTCGAGCGGGGCCTATGGCTACACCTTC. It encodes CASSESSGAYGYTF.

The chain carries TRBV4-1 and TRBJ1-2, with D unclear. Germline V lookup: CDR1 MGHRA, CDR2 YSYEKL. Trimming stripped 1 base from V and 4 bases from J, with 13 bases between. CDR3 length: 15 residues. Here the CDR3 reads CASSQGDARSYGYTF. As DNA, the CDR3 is TGCGCCAGCAGCCAAGGTGATGCCAGAAGCTATGGCTACACCTTC.

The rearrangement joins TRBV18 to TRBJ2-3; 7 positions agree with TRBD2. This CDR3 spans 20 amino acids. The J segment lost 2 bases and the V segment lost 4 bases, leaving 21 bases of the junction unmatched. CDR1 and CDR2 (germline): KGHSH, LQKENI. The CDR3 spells CASSRGRLPGTTPSTDTQYF. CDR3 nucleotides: TGTGCCAGCTCACGAGGGCGTTTACCGGGGACTACTCCTTCCACAGATACGCAGTATTTT.

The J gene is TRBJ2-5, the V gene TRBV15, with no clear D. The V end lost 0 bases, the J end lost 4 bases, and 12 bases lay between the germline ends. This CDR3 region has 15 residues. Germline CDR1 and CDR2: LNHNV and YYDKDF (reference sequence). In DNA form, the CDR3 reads TGTGCCACCAGCAGAGATCGCGGCAGCGCAGAGACCCAGTACTTC. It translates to CATSRDRGSAETQYF.

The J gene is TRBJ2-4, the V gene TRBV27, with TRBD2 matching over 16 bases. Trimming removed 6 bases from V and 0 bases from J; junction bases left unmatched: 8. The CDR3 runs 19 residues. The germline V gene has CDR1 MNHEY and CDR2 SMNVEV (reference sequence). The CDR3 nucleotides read TGTGCCAGCAGCCCCGGGACTAGCGGGGGGGGAAGAGCCAAAAACATTCAGTACTTC. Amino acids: CASSPGTSGGGRAKNIQYF.

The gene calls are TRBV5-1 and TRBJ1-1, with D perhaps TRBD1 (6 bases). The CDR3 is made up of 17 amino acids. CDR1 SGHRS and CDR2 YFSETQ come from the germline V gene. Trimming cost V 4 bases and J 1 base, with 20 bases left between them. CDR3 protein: CASSTRTVSNPNTEAFF. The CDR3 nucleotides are TGCGCCAGCAGCACCCGGACAGTTTCTAACCCGAACACTGAAGCTTTCTTT.

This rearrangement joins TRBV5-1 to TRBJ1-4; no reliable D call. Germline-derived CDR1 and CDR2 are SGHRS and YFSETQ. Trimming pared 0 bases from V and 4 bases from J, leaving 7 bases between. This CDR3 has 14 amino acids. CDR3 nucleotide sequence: TGCGCCAGCAGCTTGGACATCCGTAATGAAAAACTGTTTTTT. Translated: CASSLDIRNEKLFF.

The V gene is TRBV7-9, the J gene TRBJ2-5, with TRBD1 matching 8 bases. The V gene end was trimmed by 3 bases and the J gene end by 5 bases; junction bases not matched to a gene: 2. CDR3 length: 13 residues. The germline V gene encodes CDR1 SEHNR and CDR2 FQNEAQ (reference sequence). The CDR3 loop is CASSFRQGETQYF. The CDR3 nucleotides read TGTGCCAGCAGCTTTAGACAGGGGGAGACCCAGTACTTC. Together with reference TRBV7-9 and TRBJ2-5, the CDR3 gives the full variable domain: DTGVSQNPRHKITKRGQNVTFRCDPISEHNRLYWYRQTLGQGPEFLTYFQNEAQLEKSRLLSDRFSAERPKGSFSTLEIQRTEQGDSAMYLCASSFRQGETQYFGPGTRLLVL.

The CDR3 sequence is CASDRGHTGELFF. CDR3 DNA: TGTGCCAGTGACAGGGGGCACACCGGGGAGCTGTTTTTT. This chain links TRBV13 with TRBJ2-2; 10 positions agree with TRBD1. This CDR3 is 13 amino acids long. The ends lost 9 bases at V and 3 bases at J; junction bases unmatched: 1. Germline-derived CDR1 and CDR2 are PRHDT and FYEKMQ (reference sequence).

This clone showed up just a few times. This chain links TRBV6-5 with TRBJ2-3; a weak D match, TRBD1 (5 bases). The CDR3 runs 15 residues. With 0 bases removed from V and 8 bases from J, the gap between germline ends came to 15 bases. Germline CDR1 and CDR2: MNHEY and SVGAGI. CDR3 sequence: CASSYSEAGRGTQYF. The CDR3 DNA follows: TGTGCCAGCAGTTACTCCGAGGCCGGAAGGGGTACGCAGTATTTT.

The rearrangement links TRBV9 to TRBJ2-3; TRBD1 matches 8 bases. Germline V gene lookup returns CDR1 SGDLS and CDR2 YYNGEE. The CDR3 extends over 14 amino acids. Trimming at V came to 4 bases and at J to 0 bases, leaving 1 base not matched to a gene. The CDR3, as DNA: TGTGCCAGCAGCAGACAGGGGAGCACAGATACGCAGTATTTT. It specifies CASSRQGSTDTQYF.